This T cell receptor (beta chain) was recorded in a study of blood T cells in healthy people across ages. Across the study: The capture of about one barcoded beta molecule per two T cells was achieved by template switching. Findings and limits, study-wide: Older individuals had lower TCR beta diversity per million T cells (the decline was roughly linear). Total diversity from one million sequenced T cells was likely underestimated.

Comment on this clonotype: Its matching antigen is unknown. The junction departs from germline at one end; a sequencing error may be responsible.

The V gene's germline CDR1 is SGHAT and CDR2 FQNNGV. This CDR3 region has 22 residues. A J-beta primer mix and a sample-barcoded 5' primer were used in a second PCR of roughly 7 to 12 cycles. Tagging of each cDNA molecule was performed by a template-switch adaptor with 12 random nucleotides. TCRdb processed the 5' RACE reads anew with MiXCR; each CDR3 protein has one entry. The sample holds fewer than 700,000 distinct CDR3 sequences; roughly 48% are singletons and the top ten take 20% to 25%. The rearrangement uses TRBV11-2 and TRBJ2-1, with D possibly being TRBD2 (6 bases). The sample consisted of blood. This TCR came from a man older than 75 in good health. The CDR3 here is CASSTPRGGLPLPSFSYNERFF. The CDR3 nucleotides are TGTGCCAGCAGCACACCGAGGGGCGGACTACCCTTGCCTTCATTTTCCTACAATGAGCGGTTCTTC.